These 6 T cell receptor beta chains were all obtained from the same sample, sequenced in a study of T cells in women clearing cervical HPV infection. Method: immunoSEQ multiplex PCR; TCRdb's copy keeps in-frame clones and lacks some. The repertoire shows some 40,000 clones; the top ten hold around 4.5%. The sample taken for sequencing was blood buffy coat. These TCRs come from a woman aged 18 to 75 with a cervical HPV16 infection that either progressed to CIN3+ or cleared (not recorded which).

With regard to this clone: The read finishes 3 residues shy of the CDR3 end, and the germline J gene is used to complete it. V and J are TRBV30 and TRBJ1-1; D is ambiguous. The CDR3 totals 13 residues. CDR1 and CDR2 (germline): GTSNPN, SVGIG (reference sequence). CDR3 DNA (partial): TGTGCCTGGAAGCAGGCAAGCTCCTACGAG. It codes for CAWKQASSYE. The whole CDR3 sequence is CAWKQASSYEAFF.

For this clone: The read ends 3 residues early relative to the CDR3; the germline J gene fills the gap. The chain links TRBV12-3 or TRBV12-4 to TRBJ1-6, with unresolved D. V was cut by 3 bases and J by 6 bases, with 12 bases left in between. The CDR3 totals 15 residues. CDR3 sequence: CASSLSGGGNSPLHF. The CDR3 DNA, read in part, is TGTGCCAGCAGTTTGTCGGGTGGCGGTAATTCACCC.

With regard to this clone: The sequence runs out 3 residues before the end of the CDR3; the remainder is reconstructed from the germline J gene. V gene TRBV2 combines with J gene TRBJ2-5; 10 bases match TRBD2. The germline V gene has CDR1 SNHLY and CDR2 FYNNEI. Trimming cost V 4 bases and J 4 bases; bases outside gene matches: 6. The CDR3 extends over 15 amino acids. The covered CDR3 bases are TGTGCCAGCAGTGTAAGCGGGGGGGCCCCAGAGACC. Translating gives CASSVSGGAPET. The complete CDR3 reads CASSVSGGAPETQYF.

Details on this clone: The read gets to within 3 residues of the CDR3 end, and the germline J gene fills in the rest. J is TRBJ2-1 and V is TRBV19; possible D gene TRBD2, 6 bases. The CDR3 sequence is 16 residues long. The germline V gene encodes CDR1 LNHDA and CDR2 SQIVND (reference sequence). The V end lost 3 bases, the J end lost 5 bases, and 17 bases lay between the germline ends. CDR3 DNA (partial): TGTGCCAGTAGTATGCGGGGAACCTTGAGGAACAATGAG. This gives the protein CASSMRGTLRNNE. The whole CDR3 is CASSMRGTLRNNEQFF.

A word on this clone: With the read ending 3 residues before the CDR3 end, the germline J gene is used to fill in that end. The V call is TRBV12-3 or TRBV12-4, the J call TRBJ2-6; TRBD1 matches at 10 bases. The V and J ends lost 3 bases and 3 bases, in that order; junction bases with no gene match: 8. This CDR3 region has 18 residues. The sequenced part of the CDR3 DNA is TGTGCCAGCAGTTTCAGGGACAGGGGCGTTTATGGGGCCAACGTC. Amino acid sequence: CASSFRDRGVYGANV. In full, the CDR3 is CASSFRDRGVYGANVLTF.

A word on this clone: The CDR3 goes on 3 residues after the read ends, and that part is filled in from the germline J gene. The rearrangement uses TRBV10-3 and TRBJ2-7; D unresolved. Trimming cost V 3 bases and J 0 bases, with 9 bases left between them. This CDR3 is 14 amino acids long. Germline CDR1 ENHRY, CDR2 SYGVKD. The sequenced part of the CDR3 DNA is TGTGCCATCAGTGAACGCCAGAGCTCCTACGAG. Translation: CAISERQSSYE. The whole CDR3 region reads CAISERQSSYEQYF.